This T cell receptor (beta chain) emerged from a study of beta chain features in type 1 diabetes. General study results and limits: The study found fewer insertions and more deletions at VDJ junctions in type 1 diabetes patients.

All of the isolated RNA was reverse transcribed, so expressed TCRB transcripts were sequenced. The method was immunoSEQ multiplex PCR; TCRdb's version includes in-frame clones alone and lacks a portion of them. The data show some 240,000 clones, approximately 10% seen once. This clone was seen many times. The antigen is undetermined. The CDR3 is 16 residues long. Germline V lookup: CDR1 LNHNV, CDR2 YYDKDF (reference sequence). The V end lost 0 bases, the J end lost 1 base, and 11 bases lay between the germline ends. This chain uses TRBV15 with TRBJ2-3; D may be TRBD1 (6 bases). This sequence was found in a man between 18 and 35 years old in good health. Sequenced input: central memory CD4+ T cells from blood. This chain's CDR3 is CATSRDAGAGTDTQYF. CDR3 in DNA: TGTGCCACCAGCAGAGATGCAGGGGCCGGCACAGATACGCAGTATTTT. The full variable domain, its missing parts supplied by reference TRBV15 and TRBJ2-3, is DAMVIQNPRYQVTQFGKPVTLSCSQTLNHNVMYWYQQKSSQAPKLLFHYYDKDFNNEADTPDNFQSRRPNTSFCFLDIRSPGLGDTAMYLCATSRDAGAGTDTQYFGPGTRLTVL.